Here is one T cell receptor beta chain with its context. Its antigen is currently not known. Within one base of it there is no much larger clone, and no base qualities were kept. The sample comes from a study of shared T cell receptors in the human thymus (dated by TCRdb to 2020 to 2022). The study in broad terms: The study examined how the human thymus generates shared, self-reactive T-cell receptor alpha chains.

For this chain, trimming is 0 bases at the V end and 0 bases at the J end, and the number of junction bases without a gene match is 9. Looking up the germline V gene yields CDR1 LGHNA and CDR2 YSLEER. The CDR3 measures 18 amino acids from cysteine to phenylalanine. Here the CDR3 DNA is all that survives: 54 bases in frame from base 1. The library was prepared using the immunoSEQ multiplex PCR assay. TCRdb carries this immuneACCESS record with in-frame sequences only. Its versions omit some clonotypes, under half of them owing to an unresolved V gene in the studies checked, with the rest unexplained. Across this sample there are about 660,000 clones, with more than 75% seen only once. Roughly 0.0097% of the sample goes to the ten largest clones. Separately, the same data were catalogued under a study of human thymus T cells. According to the second study: Donors were immunologically healthy infants undergoing open corrective cardiac surgery for congenital heart defects in Finland. Thymus tissue was obtained as surgical resects removed during corrective cardiac surgery. Usage of V and J gene segments appeared to be biased in both the thymic and the peripheral blood repertoires. Highly overlapping thymic TCR repertoires among unrelated individuals were reported in the related research. TCR alpha and beta repertoires from roughly eight infant thymus samples and a few related peripheral blood samples were characterized in the study. The cohort included over five male and a couple of female infants, with donor ages spanning 7 to 244 days. Thymocytes were freed from the tissue by mechanical means and kept at -70 degrees C as pellets of roughly 8.5-31 million cells. Genomic DNA was extracted from frozen cell pellets with a QIAsymphony instrument. The immunoSEQ multiplex PCR assay was used to amplify the TCRB and TCRAD loci from a standardized amount of quality-controlled genomic DNA. The amplicons spanned the V(D)J region and were long enough to cover the CDR3 and allow V and J genes to be identified. The commercial immunoSEQ service was used to sequence amplicons on an Illumina platform. Primer bias and sequencing errors were corrected as previously described, and TCRAD and TCRB definitions were based on the IMGT database. immunoSEQ Analyzer 3.0 and VDJTools were used for repertoire analysis, which covered basic statistics, V/J segment usage, diversity estimates, rarefaction and pairwise overlap. Diversity was estimated using the Chao1, ChaoE, Efron-Thisted, Shannon and inverse Simpson indices, and was also estimated on datasets down-sampled to the size of the smallest sample. Repertoire overlap was assessed by strict matching of CDR3 nucleotide sequence, V gene and J gene, and clustering was done by Jaccard-based multidimensional scaling. On average, thymus samples yielded roughly 800,000 unique TCRB clonotypes, whereas blood samples yielded roughly 81,000.

The TCR sequence derives from a boy less than two years old with a congenital heart defect. Donor details come from another sample of the same person, matched by shared clones. Sequencing was done on a sample of thymocytes. The chain is assembled from TRBV4-3 and TRBJ1-2, with TRBD1 identical over 8 junction bases. The DNA sequence is given as TGCGCCAGCAGCCAAGAGTCGACAGGGGATCCAGCTAACTATGGCTACACCTTC. The encoded protein is CASSQESTGDPANYGYTF.